What follows are 21 T cell receptor beta chains derived from one specimen sequenced in a study of coeliac disease. TCRdb's copy holds only in-frame clones and misses some; the assay was immunoSEQ multiplex PCR. The sample carries several thousand clones, around 63% recorded once. Sequencing input: lamina propria lymphocytes from the gut. The receptors come from a woman in her fifties or sixties with active celiac disease.

The chain couples TRBV7-2 to TRBJ1-2; 8 bases map to TRBD1. Looked up from germline, CDR1 is SGHTA and CDR2 is FQGNSA. The CDR3 is 15 amino acids. The V and J ends lost 2 bases and 8 bases, in that order; junction bases with no gene match: 10. The CDR3 DNA reads TGTGCCAGCAGCTTAATTGGGGACAGGCCCGCGGGCTACACCTTC. Translation gives CASSLIGDRPAGYTF.

This clone was seen more than once but under ten times. The chain uses TRBV4-2 and TRBJ2-6; D might be TRBD1 (6 bases). Germline V gene lookup returns CDR1 LGHNA and CDR2 YNFKEQ. V lost 1 base and J lost 0, with 10 bases in between. The CDR3 is 17 amino acids. This CDR3 is CASSQGGRISGANVLTF. The CDR3 DNA is TGTGCCAGCAGCCAAGGGGGGCGCATCTCTGGGGCCAACGTCCTGACTTTC.

This sequence joins TRBV4-3 and TRBJ1-2; TRBD1 matches at 7 bases. Germline V gives CDR1 LGHNA, CDR2 YSLEER. This CDR3 comprises 15 residues. V shed 5 bases and J 2 bases; nucleotides not matched to a gene: 8. CDR3 in amino acids: CASSSAGTANYGYTF. CDR3 in DNA: TGCGCCAGCAGCAGTGCGGGGACAGCGAACTATGGCTACACCTTC.

This chain connects TRBV28 to TRBJ1-1; 10 bases fit TRBD1. Germline V gene data show CDR1 as MDHEN and CDR2 as SYDVKM. The CDR3 runs 15 residues. V lost 7 bases to trimming and J lost 5 bases; unmatched junction nucleotides: 10. This CDR3 reads CASTLRTGGRTEAFF. For the CDR3, the DNA is TGTGCCAGCACCCTAAGGACAGGGGGTCGAACTGAAGCTTTCTTT.

This clone was seen more than once but under ten times. The V call is TRBV7-2, the J call TRBJ1-2, with 7 bases matching TRBD1. There are 13 residues in the CDR3. CDR1 is SGHTA, CDR2 FQGNSA, per germline. Trimming at V came to 3 bases and at J to 4 bases, leaving 2 bases not matched to a gene. In nucleotides, the CDR3 is TGTGCCAGCAGCTTTAACAGGGGCTATGGCTACACCTTC. This sequence encodes CASSFNRGYGYTF.

The chain joins TRBV7-2 to TRBJ1-1; 8 bases fit TRBD1. Germline lookup yields CDR1 SGHTA and CDR2 FQGNSA. Trimming removed 1 base from V and 5 bases from J; junction bases left unmatched: 3. CDR3 length equals 14 residues. CDR3 DNA sequence: TGTGCCAGCAGCTTAGGCAGGGGGCGAACTGAAGCTTTCTTT. The encoded protein is CASSLGRGRTEAFF.

This clone was recorded a few times. The V and J genes are TRBV28 and TRBJ2-6, with TRBD2 identical over 11 bases. The CDR3 is 17 amino acids. Unmatched junction bases numbered 9, after V lost 10 bases and J lost 1 base. CDR1 MDHEN and CDR2 SYDVKM come from the germline V gene. The CDR3 protein is CATLAGGDYSGANVLTF. The CDR3 DNA follows: TGTGCCACCTTAGCGGGAGGGGATTATTCTGGGGCCAACGTCCTGACTTTC.

The CDR3 reads CASSSPGTGGYEQYF. The CDR3 DNA sequence: TGTGCCAGCAGCTCCCCCGGGACAGGGGGATACGAGCAGTACTTC. V and J are TRBV11-2 and TRBJ2-5; 11 bases fit TRBD1. TRBJ2-7 explains the end of the DNA better; the J call may be wrong. The CDR3 totals 15 residues. The germline V gene has CDR1 SGHAT and CDR2 FQNNGV.

The chain combines TRBV29-1 with TRBJ1-2, with D unclear. Germline V gene data show CDR1 as SQVTM and CDR2 as ANQGSEA. V lost 5 bases, J lost 5 bases, and 15 bases lay in between. CDR3 size: 13 residues. The CDR3 spells CSVLATNSYGYTF. In DNA, the CDR3 is TGCAGCGTTTTGGCAACGAATTCTTATGGCTACACCTTC.

The rearrangement joins TRBV7-2 to TRBJ1-3; no firm D call. CDR1 is SGHTA and CDR2 is FQGNSA in the germline V gene. This CDR3 is built from 14 residues. Trimming removed 4 bases at V and 4 bases at J, with 11 bases between. CDR3 sequence: CASSSTGGGNTIYF. CDR3 DNA sequence: TGTGCCAGCAGCTCAACGGGTGGGGGAAACACCATATATTTT.

V and J are TRBV7-9 and TRBJ1-2; maybe TRBD1 (5 bases). V lost 3 bases and J 8 bases, leaving 10 bases between the germline ends. Germline CDR1 reads SEHNR; CDR2 reads FQNEAQ (reference sequence). The CDR3 is made up of 12 amino acids. For the CDR3, the DNA is TGTGCCAGCAGCTTGAAGGGGTACGGCTACACCTTC. Its protein is CASSLKGYGYTF.

In DNA, the CDR3 is TGTGCCTGGAGTGTTAACGGGAATCAGCCCCAGCATTTT. Translation gives CAWSVNGNQPQHF. The gene calls are TRBV30 and TRBJ1-5; D not resolved. This CDR3 region has 13 residues. Per the germline V gene, CDR1 is GTSNPN and CDR2 is SVGIG (reference sequence). The V end was cut by 0 bases, the J end by 4 bases, with 7 bases between.

This clone was observed once. This chain uses TRBV28 with TRBJ1-5; a possible D gene is TRBD1 (6 bases). Germline CDR1 reads MDHEN; CDR2 reads SYDVKM. The CDR3 spans 17 residues. V was cut by 6 bases and J by 3 bases, with 21 bases left in between. The CDR3 reads CASRFQVQGVFNQPQHF. The CDR3 nucleotides are TGTGCCAGCAGGTTTCAGGTACAGGGCGTTTTCAATCAGCCCCAGCATTTT. Supplemented by reference TRBV28 and TRBJ1-5, the full variable domain reads DVKVTQSSRYLVKRTGEKVFLECVQDMDHENMFWYRQDPGLGLRLIYFSYDVKMKEKGDIPEGYSVSREKKERFSLILESASTNQTSMYLCASRFQVQGVFNQPQHFGDGTRLSIL.

This clone was observed a few times. The gene calls are TRBV4-2 and TRBJ1-3, with 9 bases matching TRBD1. Germline assignment: CDR1 LGHNA and CDR2 YNFKEQ. The J segment lost 4 bases and the V segment lost 4 bases, leaving 5 bases of the junction unmatched. The CDR3 has 15 amino acids. The CDR3 nucleotides read TGTGCCAGCAGCCTCGACAGGGGGGTCGGAAACACCATATATTTT. Protein product: CASSLDRGVGNTIYF.

The gene calls are TRBV7-2 and TRBJ2-7, with D perhaps matching TRBD2 (6 bases). Germline values: CDR1 SGHTA, CDR2 FQGNSA. The CDR3 sequence is 16 residues long. Trimming removed 2 bases from V and 1 base from J, with 15 bases in between. CDR3 loop: CASSLFGGGVSYEQYF. CDR3 nucleotides: TGTGCCAGCAGCTTATTCGGGGGAGGAGTATCCTACGAGCAGTACTTC.

The CDR3 bases are TGTGCCAGCAGCTTGGGAGGGAGCCCATCCTACGAGCAGTACTTC. Residues: CASSLGGSPSYEQYF. J is TRBJ2-7 and V is TRBV5-4; weak D call: TRBD2 (5 bases). The V and J ends lost 0 bases and 1 base respectively, with 11 bases between them. The germline V gene encodes CDR1 SGHNT and CDR2 YYREEE (reference sequence). The CDR3 length is 15 residues.

This clone was counted only a few times. This rearrangement joins TRBV4-2 to TRBJ1-5; the D gene is possibly TRBD1 (5 bases). CDR1 is LGHNA and CDR2 is YNFKEQ in the germline V gene. CDR3 size: 15 residues. The V end lost 4 bases, the J end lost 4 bases, and 14 bases lay between the germline ends. The CDR3: CASSPHPGTNQPQHF. The CDR3 region has the DNA TGTGCCAGCAGCCCCCACCCTGGGACTAATCAGCCCCAGCATTTT.

This clone is medium-sized (0.01 to 0.1%) by share. The chain couples TRBV29-1 to TRBJ1-1; unclear D gene. From germline, CDR1 is SQVTM and CDR2 ANQGSEA. This CDR3 comprises 13 residues. The V end was cut by 8 bases, the J end by 0 bases, with 13 bases between. CDR3 sequence: CSYDPGMNTEAFF. In nucleotides, the CDR3 is TGCAGCTACGATCCGGGGATGAACACTGAAGCTTTCTTT.

V and J are TRBV9 and TRBJ1-2, with D possibly TRBD1 on 6 matching bases. This CDR3 region has 14 residues. Germline values: CDR1 SGDLS, CDR2 YYNGEE. V was trimmed by 0 bases and J by 11 bases, leaving 17 bases between them. The CDR3 DNA reads TGTGCCAGCAGCGTAGTATCCGGCAGTACAGGGTACACCTTC. Its protein is CASSVVSGSTGYTF.

Only a few counts were recorded for this clone. The chain employs TRBV7-2 and TRBJ2-7, with TRBD2 identical over 10 bases. Losses at the gene ends were 1 base for V and 7 bases for J; bases not matched to a gene: 7. The CDR3 has 15 residues. Germline CDR1 SGHTA, CDR2 FQGNSA. This CDR3 reads CASSLVASGGIEQYF. CDR3 nucleotides: TGTGCCAGCAGCTTAGTAGCTAGCGGGGGAATAGAGCAGTACTTC.

The CDR3 nucleotides read TGTGCCAGCAGCACCGAACAGTACGAGCAGTACTTC. Amino acid sequence: CASSTEQYEQYF. This chain uses TRBV7-2 with TRBJ2-7; D is undetermined. The CDR3 length is 12 residues. The germline V gene encodes CDR1 SGHTA and CDR2 FQGNSA. Trimming left V 5 bases short and J 4 bases short, with 9 bases between.